The rows below give T cell receptor beta chains drawn from one sample of a study of shared clonotypes between healthy human individuals. Sequenced by immunoSEQ multiplex PCR; TCRdb stores in-frame clones only, minus some. The sample carries roughly 640,000 clones, 74% recorded once. Specimen: memory CD4+ T cells sorted from blood. These receptors originate from a woman in her 30s in good health. The CDR3 runs from the conserved cysteine through the conserved F or W. A D gene is named only where the DNA matches it firmly. Size tells how often a clone was seen (once, few, many) or the class of an expanded clone, and some rows leave it out.

V gene: TRBV27
J gene: TRBJ2-1
D gene: TRBD2
clone size: many
CDR3 DNA: TGTGCCAGCAGTTCGCTAGGCGGGAGGTCCTTCAATGAGCAGTTCTTC
CDR3 protein: CASSSLGGRSFNEQFF

V gene: TRBV28
J gene: TRBJ2-6
D gene: .
clone size: .
CDR3 DNA: TGTGCCAGCAGCCAACAGGGAGCGGGGGCCAACGTCCTGACTTTC
CDR3 protein: CASSQQGAGANVLTF

V gene: TRBV11-2
J gene: TRBJ1-1
D gene: .
clone size: .
CDR3 DNA: TGTGCCAGCAGCCCGAGATCCCCAGGGACCACTGAAGCTTTCTTT
CDR3 protein: CASSPRSPGTTEAFF

V gene: TRBV5-1
J gene: TRBJ2-1
D gene: TRBD2
clone size: .
CDR3 DNA: TGCGCCAGCAGCGTCGGACTAGGGAGGGATGAGCAGTTCTTC
CDR3 protein: CASSVGLGRDEQFF

V gene: TRBV6-1
J gene: TRBJ2-1
D gene: .
clone size: few
CDR3 DNA: TGTGCCAGCAGTGAAGCATGGGGCAATGAGCAGTTCTTC
CDR3 protein: CASSEAWGNEQFF

V gene: TRBV27
J gene: TRBJ2-3
D gene: .
clone size: few
CDR3 DNA: TGTGCCAGCAGTTTATGGGGACCACAAGATACGCAGTATTTT
CDR3 protein: CASSLWGPQDTQYF

V gene: TRBV6-1
J gene: TRBJ2-6
D gene: TRBD2
clone size: .
CDR3 DNA: TGTGCCAGCAGTGAAATGGCGGGAGGCTCTGGGGCCAACGTCCTGACTTTC
CDR3 protein: CASSEMAGGSGANVLTF

V gene: TRBV15
J gene: TRBJ2-7
D gene: TRBD1
clone size: .
CDR3 DNA: TGTGCCACCAGCAGAGGGGACAGGTTTAACGAGCAGTACTTC
CDR3 protein: CATSRGDRFNEQYF

V gene: TRBV28
J gene: TRBJ2-7
D gene: TRBD2
clone size: .
CDR3 DNA: TGTGCCAGCAGTTTATCCACCGGGACTAGCGGGAAACAGTCCTACGAGCAGTACTTC
CDR3 protein: CASSLSTGTSGKQSYEQYF

V gene: TRBV4-1
J gene: TRBJ2-6
D gene: .
clone size: .
CDR3 DNA: TGCGCCAGCAGCCAAAGGGGTGGTGGGGCCAACGTCCTGACTTTC
CDR3 protein: CASSQRGGGANVLTF

V gene: TRBV6-1
J gene: TRBJ1-5
D gene: .
clone size: .
CDR3 DNA: TGTGCCAGCAGTCCAGGGTTTAATAGCAATCAGCCCCAGCATTTT
CDR3 protein: CASSPGFNSNQPQHF

V gene: TRBV2
J gene: TRBJ2-3
D gene: .
clone size: .
CDR3 DNA: TGTGCCAGCAGTGATTTGGGTGGAACAGGGACAGATACGCAGTATTTT
CDR3 protein: CASSDLGGTGTDTQYF

V gene: TRBV10-2
J gene: TRBJ2-2
D gene: TRBD2
clone size: .
CDR3 DNA: TGCGCCAGCAACTTCCGAGCGGGGGGCACCGGGGAGCTGTTTTTT
CDR3 protein: CASNFRAGGTGELFF

V gene: TRBV7-9
J gene: TRBJ2-7
D gene: .
clone size: .
CDR3 DNA: TGTGCCAGCAGCTTATCACAATACGAGCAGTACTTC
CDR3 protein: CASSLSQYEQYF

V gene: TRBV6-1
J gene: TRBJ2-7
D gene: .
clone size: few
CDR3 DNA: TGTGCCAGCAGTGGAGCCGCCGCCAGCTCCTACGAGCAGTACTTC
CDR3 protein: CASSGAAASSYEQYF

V gene: TRBV6-1
J gene: TRBJ2-1
D gene: TRBD2
clone size: .
CDR3 DNA: TGTGCCAGCTCTAGCGGGGCCTACTACAATGAGCAGTTCTTC
CDR3 protein: CASSSGAYYNEQFF

V gene: TRBV6-1
J gene: TRBJ2-7
D gene: TRBD2
clone size: .
CDR3 DNA: TGTGCCAGCAGTGAGACAAGACTAGCGGGAATCACCTACGAGCAGTACTTC
CDR3 protein: CASSETRLAGITYEQYF

V gene: TRBV7-3
J gene: TRBJ2-1
D gene: .
clone size: .
CDR3 DNA: TGTGCCAGCAGCCACAAGCGGAGCTCCTACAATGAGCAGTTCTTC
CDR3 protein: CASSHKRSSYNEQFF

V gene: TRBV20-1
J gene: TRBJ2-7
D gene: .
clone size: .
CDR3 DNA: TGCAGTGCTCCTGACAGCTACGAGCAGTACTTC
CDR3 protein: CSAPDSYEQYF

V gene: TRBV28
J gene: TRBJ2-7
D gene: TRBD1
clone size: .
CDR3 DNA: TGTGCCAGCCACCGACAGGGTTACGAGCAGTACTTC
CDR3 protein: CASHRQGYEQYF

V gene: TRBV11-2
J gene: TRBJ2-1
D gene: .
clone size: .
CDR3 DNA: TGTGCCAGCAGCTTAGATCTCGTGGATGAGCAGTTCTTC
CDR3 protein: CASSLDLVDEQFF

V gene: TRBV5-1
J gene: TRBJ2-2
D gene: .
clone size: .
CDR3 DNA: TGCGCCAGCAGCCCCGGGGGAGAGACCGGGGAGCTGTTTTTT
CDR3 protein: CASSPGGETGELFF

V gene: TRBV4-1
J gene: TRBJ1-5
D gene: .
clone size: once
CDR3 DNA: TGCGCCAGCAGCCAAGCGCAGTATAGCAATCAGCCCCAGCATTTT
CDR3 protein: CASSQAQYSNQPQHF

V gene: TRBV27
J gene: TRBJ2-2
D gene: .
clone size: .
CDR3 DNA: TGTGCCAGCAGTTGGGGAGGTAGCCACACCGGGGAGCTGTTTTTT
CDR3 protein: CASSWGGSHTGELFF

V gene: TRBV7-9
J gene: TRBJ2-7
D gene: .
clone size: .
CDR3 DNA: TGTGCCAGCAGCCGCGACCCGACCTACGAGCAGTACTTC
CDR3 protein: CASSRDPTYEQYF

V gene: TRBV19
J gene: TRBJ2-7
D gene: .
clone size: few
CDR3 DNA: TGTGCCAGTAGTATATCGGGTGCTCCCAACGAGCAGTACTTC
CDR3 protein: CASSISGAPNEQYF

V gene: TRBV2
J gene: TRBJ1-3
D gene: .
clone size: .
CDR3 DNA: TGTGCCAGCAGCGTCAGGGAAAGCTCTGGAAACACCATATATTTT
CDR3 protein: CASSVRESSGNTIYF

V gene: TRBV5-6
J gene: TRBJ1-4
D gene: .
clone size: .
CDR3 DNA: TGTGCCAGCAGCACGGGGACAACCACTAATGAAAAACTGTTTTTT
CDR3 protein: CASSTGTTTNEKLFF

V gene: TRBV4-1
J gene: TRBJ2-7
D gene: TRBD1
clone size: .
CDR3 DNA: TGCGCCAGCAGCGGTTCGACAGGGGGCTCCTACGAGCAGTACTTC
CDR3 protein: CASSGSTGGSYEQYF

V gene: TRBV7-2
J gene: TRBJ2-1
D gene: .
clone size: .
CDR3 DNA: TGTGCCAGCAGCCTCGACCGGGCTGGCTACAATGAGCAGTTCTTC
CDR3 protein: CASSLDRAGYNEQFF

V gene: TRBV4-2
J gene: TRBJ2-3
D gene: TRBD2
clone size: .
CDR3 DNA: TGTGCCAGCAGTCCGATAGCGGGGGGGAGCACAGATACGCAGTATTTT
CDR3 protein: CASSPIAGGSTDTQYF

V gene: TRBV10-3
J gene: TRBJ2-1
D gene: TRBD2
clone size: .
CDR3 DNA: TGTGCCATCAGTGAGACCGGACTAGCGGGAGGGAATGAGCAGTTCTTC
CDR3 protein: CAISETGLAGGNEQFF

V gene: TRBV18
J gene: TRBJ1-2
D gene: .
clone size: .
CDR3 DNA: TGTGCCAGCTCAATAGACGGGAACTATGGCTACACCTTC
CDR3 protein: CASSIDGNYGYTF

V gene: TRBV30
J gene: TRBJ2-7
D gene: .
clone size: .
CDR3 DNA: TGTGCCTGGAGTGTGCCTAGGACAGTACCCTACGAGCAGTACTTC
CDR3 protein: CAWSVPRTVPYEQYF

V gene: TRBV2
J gene: TRBJ2-3
D gene: TRBD1
clone size: .
CDR3 DNA: TGTGCCAGCAGTGACCGGACAGGGACAGATACGCAGTATTTT
CDR3 protein: CASSDRTGTDTQYF

V gene: TRBV5-6
J gene: TRBJ2-4
D gene: .
clone size: .
CDR3 DNA: TGTGCCAGCAGCCTGACAGGAGGGATAGCCAAAAACATTCAGTACTTC
CDR3 protein: CASSLTGGIAKNIQYF

V gene: TRBV7-6
J gene: TRBJ2-5
D gene: .
clone size: .
CDR3 DNA: TGTGCCAGCAGCTTAGTCAGAGTGGGTGCCGAGACCCAGTACTTC
CDR3 protein: CASSLVRVGAETQYF

V gene: TRBV27
J gene: TRBJ2-1
D gene: .
clone size: .
CDR3 DNA: TGTGCCAGCAGTTTAGCGGGAACCTACAATGAGCAGTTCTTC
CDR3 protein: CASSLAGTYNEQFF

V gene: TRBV27
J gene: TRBJ2-6
D gene: TRBD1
clone size: .
CDR3 DNA: TGTGCCAGCAGTTTTAGGACAGGGGCCCTCTCTGGGGCCAACGTCCTGACTTTC
CDR3 protein: CASSFRTGALSGANVLTF